This T cell receptor beta chain derives from a study of T cell repertoires in cytomegalovirus infection. General study findings and limits: People with CMV and the relevant HLA were identified by cumulative public TCR beta family frequency. Clonotype analysis showed dominance of the ex vivo response by HLA-C-restricted CMV-specific TCR beta clonotypes.

Germline assignment: CDR1 KGHDR and CDR2 SFDVKD. The length of the CDR3 is 14 residues. Trimming took 4 bases from V and 4 from J; bases not matched to a gene: 5. TCRdb itself ran the reads through MiXCR, one entry per CDR3 protein. The sample has hundreds of thousands of distinct CDR3 sequences, 15% to 20% seen once. As concerns this clonotype: The antigen is unknown.

The chain couples TRBV24-1 to TRBJ2-7; 8 bases align to TRBD1. The sample consisted of PBMCs. The receptor was isolated from a human donor in good health (CMV status not recorded). Some clones in this sample may be carry-over from other donors' samples. In DNA, the CDR3 is TGTGCCACCAGTGAGTCGGACAGGGCGTACGAGCAGTACTTC. It translates to CATSESDRAYEQYF.